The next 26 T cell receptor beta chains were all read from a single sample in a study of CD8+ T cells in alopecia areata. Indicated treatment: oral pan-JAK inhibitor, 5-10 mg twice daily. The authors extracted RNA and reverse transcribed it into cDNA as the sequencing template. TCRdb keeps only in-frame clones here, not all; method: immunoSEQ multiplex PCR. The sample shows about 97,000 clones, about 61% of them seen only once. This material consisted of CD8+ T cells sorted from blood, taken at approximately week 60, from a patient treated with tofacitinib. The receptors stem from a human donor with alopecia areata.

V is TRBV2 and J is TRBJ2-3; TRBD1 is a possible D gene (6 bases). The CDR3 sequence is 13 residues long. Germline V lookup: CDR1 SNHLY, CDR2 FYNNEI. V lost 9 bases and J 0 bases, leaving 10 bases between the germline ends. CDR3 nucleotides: TGTGCCAGAGGACAGAATAGCACAGATACGCAGTATTTT. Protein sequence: CARGQNSTDTQYF.

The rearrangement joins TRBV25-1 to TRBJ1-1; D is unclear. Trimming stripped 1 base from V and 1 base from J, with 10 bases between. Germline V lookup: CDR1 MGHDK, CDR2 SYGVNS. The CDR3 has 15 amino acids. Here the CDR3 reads CASSESIRTNTEAFF. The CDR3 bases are TGTGCCAGCAGTGAATCGATACGAACGAACACTGAAGCTTTCTTT.

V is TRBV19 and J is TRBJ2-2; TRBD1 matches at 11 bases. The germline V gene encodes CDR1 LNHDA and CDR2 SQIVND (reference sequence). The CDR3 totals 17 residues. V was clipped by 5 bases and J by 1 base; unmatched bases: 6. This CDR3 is CASSPTGTGGNTGELFF. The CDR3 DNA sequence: TGTGCCAGTAGTCCGACCGGGACAGGGGGGAACACCGGGGAGCTGTTTTTT.

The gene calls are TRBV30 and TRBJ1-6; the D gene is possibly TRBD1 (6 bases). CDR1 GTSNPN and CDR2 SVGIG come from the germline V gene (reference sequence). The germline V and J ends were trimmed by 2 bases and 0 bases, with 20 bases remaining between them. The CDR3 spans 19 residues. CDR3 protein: CAWSRQGKRFPSYNSPLHF. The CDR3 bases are TGTGCCTGGAGTCGGCAGGGGAAAAGATTCCCCTCCTATAATTCACCCCTCCACTTT.

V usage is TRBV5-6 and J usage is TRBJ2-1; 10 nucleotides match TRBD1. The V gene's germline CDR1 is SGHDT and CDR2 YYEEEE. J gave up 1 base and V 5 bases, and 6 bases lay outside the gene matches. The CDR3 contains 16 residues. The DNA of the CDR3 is TGTGCCAGCAGTCCCGGGACAGGGGCTTCCTACAATGAGCAGTTCTTC. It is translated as CASSPGTGASYNEQFF.

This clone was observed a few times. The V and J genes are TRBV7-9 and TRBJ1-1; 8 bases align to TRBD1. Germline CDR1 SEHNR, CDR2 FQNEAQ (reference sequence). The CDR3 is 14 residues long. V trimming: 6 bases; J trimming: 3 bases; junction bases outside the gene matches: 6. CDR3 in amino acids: CASSPPDRDTEAFF. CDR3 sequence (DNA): TGTGCCAGCAGTCCCCCGGACAGGGACACTGAAGCTTTCTTT.

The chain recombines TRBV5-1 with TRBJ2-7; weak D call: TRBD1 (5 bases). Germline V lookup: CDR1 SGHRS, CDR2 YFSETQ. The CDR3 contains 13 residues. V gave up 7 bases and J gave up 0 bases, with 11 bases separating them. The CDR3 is CASGHTTSYEQYF. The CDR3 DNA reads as TGCGCCAGCGGACACACTACCTCCTACGAGCAGTACTTC. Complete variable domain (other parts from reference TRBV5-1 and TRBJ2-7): KAGVTQTPRYLIKTRGQQVTLSCSPISGHRSVSWYQQTPGQGLQFLFEYFSETQRNKGNFPGRFSGRQFSNSRSEMNVSTLELGDSALYLCASGHTTSYEQYFGPGTRLTVT.

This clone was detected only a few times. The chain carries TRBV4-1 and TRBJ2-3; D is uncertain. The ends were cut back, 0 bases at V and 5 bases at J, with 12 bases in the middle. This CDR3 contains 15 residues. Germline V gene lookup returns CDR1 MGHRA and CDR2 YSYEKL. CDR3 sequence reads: CASSQDLWAGDTQYF. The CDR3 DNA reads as TGCGCCAGCAGCCAAGATTTATGGGCAGGAGATACGCAGTATTTT.

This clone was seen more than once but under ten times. The CDR3 loop is CASSFFAGRGYEQYF. The DNA for the CDR3 is TGCGCCAGCAGCTTCTTCGCCGGACGAGGCTACGAGCAGTACTTC. V and J are TRBV5-1 and TRBJ2-7; the D is unclear. This CDR3 contains 15 residues. Germline CDR1 is SGHRS and CDR2 is YFSETQ. V was shortened by 2 bases and J by 3 bases, with 15 bases between the two germline ends.

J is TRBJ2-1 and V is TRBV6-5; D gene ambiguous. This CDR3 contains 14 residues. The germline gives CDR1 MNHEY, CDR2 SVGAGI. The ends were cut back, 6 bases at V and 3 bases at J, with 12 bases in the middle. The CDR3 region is CASRARPGYNEQFF. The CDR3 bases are TGTGCCAGCAGGGCGAGGCCTGGCTACAATGAGCAGTTCTTC.

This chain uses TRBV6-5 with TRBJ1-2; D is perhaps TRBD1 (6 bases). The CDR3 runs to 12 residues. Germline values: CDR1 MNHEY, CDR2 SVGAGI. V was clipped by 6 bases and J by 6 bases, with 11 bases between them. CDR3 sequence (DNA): TGTGCCAGCAGATATGGGGGCGATGGCTACACCTTC. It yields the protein CASRYGGDGYTF.

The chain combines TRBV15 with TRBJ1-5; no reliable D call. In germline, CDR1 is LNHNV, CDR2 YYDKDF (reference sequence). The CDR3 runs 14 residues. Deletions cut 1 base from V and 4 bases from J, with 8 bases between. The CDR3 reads CATSRVTANQPQHF. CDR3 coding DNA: TGTGCCACCAGCAGAGTCACAGCGAATCAGCCCCAGCATTTT.

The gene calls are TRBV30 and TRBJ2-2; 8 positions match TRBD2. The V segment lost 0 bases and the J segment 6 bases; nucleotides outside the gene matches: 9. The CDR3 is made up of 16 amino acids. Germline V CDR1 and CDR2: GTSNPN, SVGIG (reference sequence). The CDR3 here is CAWSVPGLAGSGELFF. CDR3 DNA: TGTGCCTGGAGTGTACCCGGACTAGCTGGGTCCGGGGAGCTGTTTTTT.

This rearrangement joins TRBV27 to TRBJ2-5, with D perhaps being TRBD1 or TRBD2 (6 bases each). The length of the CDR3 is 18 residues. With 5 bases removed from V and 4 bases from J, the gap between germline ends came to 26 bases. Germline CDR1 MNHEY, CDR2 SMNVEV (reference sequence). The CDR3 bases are TGTGCCAGCAGTCCTGGACTGGGTAGGGGGGTAGAACGAGAGACCCAGTACTTC. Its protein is CASSPGLGRGVERETQYF.

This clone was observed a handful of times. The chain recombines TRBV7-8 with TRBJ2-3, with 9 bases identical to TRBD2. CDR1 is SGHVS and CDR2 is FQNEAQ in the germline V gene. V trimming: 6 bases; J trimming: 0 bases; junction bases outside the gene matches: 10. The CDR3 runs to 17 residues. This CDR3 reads CASRARRAGGSTDTQYF. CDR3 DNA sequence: TGTGCCAGCAGGGCCCGTCGTGCGGGGGGGAGCACAGATACGCAGTATTTT. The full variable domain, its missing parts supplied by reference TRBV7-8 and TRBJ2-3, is GAGVSQSPRYKVAKRGQDVALRCDPISGHVSLFWYQQALGQGPEFLTYFQNEAQLDKSGLPSDRFFAERPEGSVSTLKIQRTQQEDSAVYLCASRARRAGGSTDTQYFGPGTRLTVL.

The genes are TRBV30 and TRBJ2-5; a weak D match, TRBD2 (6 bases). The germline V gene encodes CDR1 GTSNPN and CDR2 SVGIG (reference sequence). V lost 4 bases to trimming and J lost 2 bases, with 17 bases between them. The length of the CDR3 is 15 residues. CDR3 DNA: TGTGCCTGGACGGCAATGGACTACCATCAAGAGACCCAGTACTTC. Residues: CAWTAMDYHQETQYF.

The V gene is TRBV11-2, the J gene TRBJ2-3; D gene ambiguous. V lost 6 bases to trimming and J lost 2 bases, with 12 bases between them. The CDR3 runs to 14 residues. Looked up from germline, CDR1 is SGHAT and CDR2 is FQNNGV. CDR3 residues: CASRPPGFTDTQYF. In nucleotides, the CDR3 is TGTGCCAGCAGGCCCCCGGGCTTCACAGATACGCAGTATTTT.

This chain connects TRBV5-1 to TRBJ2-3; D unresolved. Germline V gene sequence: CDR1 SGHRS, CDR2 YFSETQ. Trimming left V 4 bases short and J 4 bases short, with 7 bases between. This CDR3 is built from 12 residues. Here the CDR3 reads CASSRDADTQYF. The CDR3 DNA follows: TGCGCCAGCAGCCGAGATGCAGATACGCAGTATTTT.

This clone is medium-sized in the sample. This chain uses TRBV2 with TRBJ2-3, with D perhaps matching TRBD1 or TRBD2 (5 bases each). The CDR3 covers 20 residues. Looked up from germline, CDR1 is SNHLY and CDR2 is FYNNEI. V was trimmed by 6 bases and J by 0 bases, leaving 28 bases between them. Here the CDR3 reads CASRWDPNRDGGRSTDTQYF. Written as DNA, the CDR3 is TGTGCCAGCAGATGGGACCCCAACCGGGATGGCGGACGAAGCACAGATACGCAGTATTTT.

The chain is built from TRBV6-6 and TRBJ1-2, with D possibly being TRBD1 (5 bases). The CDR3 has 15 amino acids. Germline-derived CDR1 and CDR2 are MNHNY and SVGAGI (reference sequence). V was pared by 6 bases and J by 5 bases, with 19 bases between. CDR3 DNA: TGTGCCAGCAGCCGGGACGGGTGGAGTGGGTATGGCTACACCTTC. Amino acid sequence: CASSRDGWSGYGYTF.

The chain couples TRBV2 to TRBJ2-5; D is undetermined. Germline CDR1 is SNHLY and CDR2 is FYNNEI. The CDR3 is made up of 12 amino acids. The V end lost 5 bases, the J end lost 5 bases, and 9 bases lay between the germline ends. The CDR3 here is CASSLGRETQYF. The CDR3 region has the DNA TGTGCCAGCAGTCTGGGCAGGGAGACCCAGTACTTC.

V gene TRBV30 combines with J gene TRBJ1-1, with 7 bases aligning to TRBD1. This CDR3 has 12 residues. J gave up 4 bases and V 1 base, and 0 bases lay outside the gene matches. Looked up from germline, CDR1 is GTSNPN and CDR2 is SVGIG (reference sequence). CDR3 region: CAWSDRGTEAFF. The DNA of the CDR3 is TGTGCCTGGAGTGACAGGGGCACTGAAGCTTTCTTT. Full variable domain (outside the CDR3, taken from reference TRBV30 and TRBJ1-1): SQTIHQWPATLVQPVGSPLSLECTVEGTSNPNLYWYRQAAGRGLQLLFYSVGIGQISSEVPQNLSASRPQDRQFILSSKKLLLSDSGFYLCAWSDRGTEAFFGQGTRLTVV.

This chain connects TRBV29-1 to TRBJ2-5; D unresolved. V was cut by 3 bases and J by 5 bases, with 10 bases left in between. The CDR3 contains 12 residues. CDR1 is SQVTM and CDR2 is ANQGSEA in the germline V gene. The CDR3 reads CSVDSEQETQYF. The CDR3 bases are TGCAGCGTTGATTCGGAGCAGGAGACCCAGTACTTC.

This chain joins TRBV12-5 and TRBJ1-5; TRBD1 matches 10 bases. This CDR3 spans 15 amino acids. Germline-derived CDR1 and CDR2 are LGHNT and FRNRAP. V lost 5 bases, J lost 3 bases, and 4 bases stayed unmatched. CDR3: CASGQGQGPNQPQHF. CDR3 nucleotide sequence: TGTGCTAGTGGTCAGGGACAGGGGCCCAATCAGCCCCAGCATTTT.

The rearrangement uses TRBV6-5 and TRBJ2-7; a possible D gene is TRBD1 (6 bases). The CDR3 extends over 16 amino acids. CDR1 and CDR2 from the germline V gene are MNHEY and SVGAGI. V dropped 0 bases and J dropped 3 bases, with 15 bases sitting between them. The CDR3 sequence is CASSYSGDNFVYEQYF. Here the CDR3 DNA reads TGTGCCAGCAGTTACTCGGGGGACAACTTCGTCTACGAGCAGTACTTC.

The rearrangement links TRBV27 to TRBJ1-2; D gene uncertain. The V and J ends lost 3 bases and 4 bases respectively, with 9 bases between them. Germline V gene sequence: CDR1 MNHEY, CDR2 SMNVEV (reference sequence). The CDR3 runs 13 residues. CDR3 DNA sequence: TGTGCCAGCAGTTTGAACAAACTCTATGGCTACACCTTC. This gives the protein CASSLNKLYGYTF.